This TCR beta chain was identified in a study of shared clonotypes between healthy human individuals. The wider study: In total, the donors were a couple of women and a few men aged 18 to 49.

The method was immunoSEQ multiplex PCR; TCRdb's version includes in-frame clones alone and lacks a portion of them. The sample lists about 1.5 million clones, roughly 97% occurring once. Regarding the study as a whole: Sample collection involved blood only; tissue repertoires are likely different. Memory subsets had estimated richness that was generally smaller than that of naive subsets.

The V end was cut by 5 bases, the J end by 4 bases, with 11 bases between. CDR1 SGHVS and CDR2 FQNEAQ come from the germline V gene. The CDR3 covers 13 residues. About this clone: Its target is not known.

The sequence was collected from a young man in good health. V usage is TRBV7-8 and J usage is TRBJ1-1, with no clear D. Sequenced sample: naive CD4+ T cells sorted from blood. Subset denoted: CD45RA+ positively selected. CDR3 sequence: CASSLGKVTEAFF. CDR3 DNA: TGTGCCAGCAGCCTGGGTAAGGTCACTGAAGCTTTCTTT.